Below, 7 T cell receptor beta chains from the same sample are listed, as sequenced in a study of OX40 agonist ivuxolimab in advanced cancers. TCRdb's table, derived via immunoSEQ multiplex PCR, lists solely in-frame clones and lacks some. This table has 65,000 to 90,000 clones, more than 80% appearing once. The sequencing here drew on CD4+ or CD8+ T cells sorted from blood, taken in a trial of the OX40 agonist ivuxolimab. These receptors all stem from an adult with an advanced solid tumor such as melanoma, head and neck, liver or kidney cancer.

CDR3 coding DNA: TGTGCCAGCAGCTTAACTGGAGGGAAAAACATTCAGTACTTC. As protein: CASSLTGGKNIQYF. This chain links TRBV7-2 with TRBJ2-4, with a tentative D call TRBD2 (6 bases). Germline V gene sequence: CDR1 SGHTA, CDR2 FQGNSA. V was clipped by 2 bases and J by 4 bases, with 9 bases between them. The CDR3 has 14 residues.

This chain connects TRBV19 to TRBJ2-3; possibly TRBD1 or TRBD2 for D (5 bases each). Germline V CDR1 and CDR2: LNHDA, SQIVND (reference sequence). V lost 3 bases, J lost 3 bases, and 13 bases lay in between. This CDR3 is 15 amino acids long. For the CDR3, the DNA is TGTGCCAGTAGTATGAGGGGCCGAGGGACAGATACGCAGTATTTT. Translation: CASSMRGRGTDTQYF.

This chain links TRBV4-1 with TRBJ2-2; D possibly corresponds to TRBD1 (6 bases). The CDR3 is 15 residues long. Germline assignment: CDR1 MGHRA and CDR2 YSYEKL. V was pared by 0 bases and J by 6 bases, with 11 bases between. CDR3 residues: CASSQDGEGAGELFF. In DNA form, the CDR3 reads TGCGCCAGCAGCCAAGATGGTGAGGGGGCCGGGGAGCTGTTTTTT.

The rearrangement links TRBV5-1 to TRBJ1-4; the D is unclear. Trimming cost V 0 bases and J 5 bases, with 11 bases left between them. Germline assignment: CDR1 SGHRS and CDR2 YFSETQ. This CDR3 has 15 residues. CDR3 sequence reads: CASSLDPGLNEKLFF. The CDR3 DNA reads TGCGCCAGCAGCTTGGATCCAGGCCTGAATGAAAAACTGTTTTTT.

The chain joins TRBV7-9 to TRBJ2-2; the D is unclear. V was pared by 3 bases and J by 6 bases, with 11 bases between. Germline CDR1 and CDR2: SEHNR and FQNEAQ (reference sequence). This CDR3 spans 14 amino acids. As DNA, the CDR3 is TGTGCCAGCAGCTTTAAACAGATCTCCGGGGAGCTGTTTTTT. Its protein is CASSFKQISGELFF. The variable domain in full, completed from reference TRBV7-9 and TRBJ2-2, reads DTGVSQNPRHKITKRGQNVTFRCDPISEHNRLYWYRQTLGQGPEFLTYFQNEAQLEKSRLLSDRFSAERPKGSFSTLEIQRTEQGDSAMYLCASSFKQISGELFFGEGSRLTVL.

This rearrangement joins TRBV28 to TRBJ1-1; D not certain. The CDR3 is 14 amino acids. The V gene's germline CDR1 is MDHEN and CDR2 SYDVKM. With 9 bases removed from V and 0 bases from J, the gap between germline ends came to 14 bases. CDR3 residues: CASSKVRLNTEAFF. DNA of the CDR3: TGTGCCAGTTCAAAGGTACGGTTGAACACTGAAGCTTTCTTT. Using reference TRBV28 and TRBJ1-1 for the parts outside the CDR3, the full variable domain is DVKVTQSSRYLVKRTGEKVFLECVQDMDHENMFWYRQDPGLGLRLIYFSYDVKMKEKGDIPEGYSVSREKKERFSLILESASTNQTSMYLCASSKVRLNTEAFFGQGTRLTVV.

In its sample, this clone was seen once. V and J are TRBV30 and TRBJ2-7, with D perhaps matching TRBD2 (6 bases). Trimming stripped 3 bases from V and 2 bases from J, with 14 bases between. Germline V CDR1 and CDR2: GTSNPN, SVGIG (reference sequence). This CDR3 is 14 amino acids long. The CDR3 protein is CAWSPGLNTYEQYF. The CDR3 coding sequence is TGTGCCTGGAGCCCGGGACTTAACACCTACGAGCAGTACTTC.